A single sample gave rise to the 30 T cell receptor beta chains below, sequenced in a study of blood T cell repertoires in COVID-19. Clones were sequenced by immunoSEQ multiplex PCR, and TCRdb holds only the in-frame ones, with some missing. The sample includes roughly 130,000 clones, over 60% of them seen just once. The sample was peripheral blood. The receptors here all came from a man aged 45-65 years with acute or convalescent COVID-19.

This clone was counted ten times or more. The J gene is TRBJ2-6, the V gene TRBV6-5; D call uncertain. Germline-derived CDR1 and CDR2 are MNHEY and SVGAGI. The CDR3 length is 15 residues. The germline V and J ends were trimmed by 5 bases and 0 bases, with 8 bases remaining between them. Here the CDR3 reads CASSPRSSGANVLTF. The CDR3 bases are TGTGCCAGCAGTCCACGGAGCTCTGGGGCCAACGTCCTGACTTTC.

The CDR3 DNA reads TGTGCCAGTAGTAAAACCCGACGGACTAGCGGGGGTATTGAGCAGTTCTTC. Amino acid sequence: CASSKTRRTSGGIEQFF. The chain is built from TRBV19 and TRBJ2-1; 13 nucleotides align to TRBD2. Trimming took 4 bases from V and 9 from J; bases not matched to a gene: 12. The CDR3 extends over 17 amino acids. From germline, CDR1 is LNHDA and CDR2 SQIVND (reference sequence).

The V and J genes are TRBV7-6 and TRBJ2-6; 9 bases match TRBD1. The CDR3 runs to 16 residues. V shed 5 bases, J shed 2 bases, and the junction held 4 bases outside the gene matches. CDR1 is SGHVS, CDR2 FNYEAQ, per germline. This chain's CDR3 is CASSLYRGPGANVLTF. DNA of the CDR3: TGTGCCAGCAGCCTATACAGGGGGCCTGGGGCCAACGTCCTGACTTTC.

In its sample, this clone was seen a few times. This chain connects TRBV24-1 to TRBJ2-2, with 11 bases that match TRBD1. The CDR3 length is 17 residues. V dropped 3 bases and J dropped 4; count of bases not matched to a gene: 6. Germline CDR1 reads KGHDR; CDR2 reads SFDVKD. CDR3 loop: CATSDPRTGGFTGELFF. The CDR3 DNA follows: TGTGCCACCAGTGATCCCCGGACAGGGGGCTTCACCGGGGAGCTGTTTTTT.

The chain employs TRBV29-1 and TRBJ1-2, with D possibly being TRBD1 (5 bases). CDR1 SQVTM and CDR2 ANQGSEA come from the germline V gene. The CDR3 is made up of 12 amino acids. Trimming pared 7 bases from V and 6 bases from J, leaving 15 bases between. CDR3 amino acids: CSGGVSSDGYTF. The CDR3 coding sequence is TGCAGCGGGGGCGTGTCTAGCGATGGCTACACCTTC.

The chain uses TRBV27 and TRBJ1-5; weak D call: TRBD1 (5 bases). The CDR3 is 15 amino acids. CDR1 and CDR2 (germline): MNHEY, SMNVEV (reference sequence). Trimming shortened V by 4 bases and J by 0 bases, and 10 bases separated the two germline ends. In nucleotides, the CDR3 is TGTGCCAGCAGTTCCGACAGAAATAGCAATCAGCCCCAGCATTTT. Amino acid sequence: CASSSDRNSNQPQHF.

This clone was picked up one time. The rearrangement links TRBV4-2 to TRBJ2-5; TRBD2 aligns across 14 bases. From germline, CDR1 is LGHNA and CDR2 YNFKEQ. This CDR3 contains 17 residues. J lost 9 bases, V lost 3 bases, and 12 bases had no gene match. CDR3 DNA: TGTGCCAGCAGCCAGACCCCGCGACTAGCGGGGGGGCTGGCCCAGTACTTC. Translated: CASSQTPRLAGGLAQYF.

The chain links TRBV15 to TRBJ2-7, with TRBD2 as a possible D gene (5 bases). V lost 0 bases to trimming and J lost 3 bases, with 6 bases between them. This CDR3 is 13 amino acids long. The germline V gene encodes CDR1 LNHNV and CDR2 YYDKDF (reference sequence). The CDR3 DNA follows: TGTGCCACCAGCAGAGATGCGGGCTACGAGCAGTACTTC. It specifies CATSRDAGYEQYF.

The chain employs TRBV5-5 and TRBJ1-1; 8 nucleotides line up with TRBD1. V dropped 4 bases and J dropped 0; count of bases not matched to a gene: 14. Per the germline V gene, CDR1 is SGHKS and CDR2 is YYEKEE (reference sequence). The CDR3 has 18 amino acids. The chain's CDR3 is CASSLVRQGPTMNTEAFF. The DNA of the CDR3 is TGTGCCAGCAGCCTAGTGCGACAGGGGCCTACCATGAACACTGAAGCTTTCTTT.

The chain couples TRBV19 to TRBJ1-5; tentative D call: TRBD1 (5 bases). V was cut by 5 bases and J by 3 bases, with 14 bases left in between. The CDR3 extends over 15 amino acids. The germline CDR1 and CDR2 sequences are LNHDA and SQIVND (reference sequence). The CDR3 is CASSEDRDFNQPQHF. The CDR3 DNA follows: TGTGCCAGTAGTGAAGACCGGGACTTCAATCAGCCCCAGCATTTT.

V and J are TRBV28 and TRBJ2-7, with TRBD1 as a possible D gene (5 bases). Germline assignment: CDR1 MDHEN and CDR2 SYDVKM. This CDR3 comprises 11 residues. V gave up 6 bases and J gave up 4 bases, with 7 bases separating them. CDR3 nucleotide sequence: TGTGCCAGCAGGCAGGGTTACGAGCAGTACTTC. It translates to CASRQGYEQYF.

The rearrangement uses TRBV24-1 and TRBJ2-2, with TRBD1 matching 9 bases. Trimming took 4 bases from V and 2 from J; bases not matched to a gene: 7. The CDR3 runs to 17 residues. The germline CDR1 and CDR2 sequences are KGHDR and SFDVKD. The CDR3 sequence is CATSDPPQGANTGELFF. The CDR3 DNA reads TGTGCCACCAGTGACCCACCACAGGGGGCCAACACCGGGGAGCTGTTTTTT.

The chain has TRBV11-2 and TRBJ1-1; D call uncertain. The germline V and J ends were trimmed by 3 bases and 1 base, with 15 bases remaining between them. This CDR3 has 16 amino acids. CDR1 is SGHAT, CDR2 FQNNGV, per germline. The CDR3 DNA follows: TGTGCCAGCAGCTTGCTCTTAGCCATTTCGAACACTGAAGCTTTCTTT. Protein product: CASSLLLAISNTEAFF.

The CDR3 DNA is TGCAGCGCCCGGGACACCTCCTACGAGCAGTACTTC. It translates to CSARDTSYEQYF. The chain joins TRBV29-1 to TRBJ2-7, with D possibly TRBD1 on 6 matching bases. Germline CDR1 and CDR2: SQVTM and ANQGSEA. CDR3 length: 12 amino acids. V was pared by 7 bases and J by 0 bases, with 10 bases between.

The chain recombines TRBV30 with TRBJ2-2, with D perhaps matching TRBD1 (6 bases). The germline V and J ends were trimmed by 0 bases and 6 bases, with 8 bases remaining between them. Germline V CDR1 and CDR2: GTSNPN, SVGIG (reference sequence). The CDR3 has 13 amino acids. Here the CDR3 reads CAWSVRQAGELFF. The DNA for the CDR3 is TGTGCCTGGAGTGTACGACAGGCCGGGGAGCTGTTTTTT. Full variable domain (outside the CDR3, taken from reference TRBV30 and TRBJ2-2): SQTIHQWPATLVQPVGSPLSLECTVEGTSNPNLYWYRQAAGRGLQLLFYSVGIGQISSEVPQNLSASRPQDRQFILSSKKLLLSDSGFYLCAWSVRQAGELFFGEGSRLTVL.

The chain links TRBV5-1 to TRBJ1-2, with D hard to call. The V gene lost 0 bases and the J gene lost 0 bases, with 9 bases spanning the gap. Looked up from germline, CDR1 is SGHRS and CDR2 is YFSETQ. This CDR3 has 15 residues. The CDR3 bases are TGCGCCAGCAGCTTGGCCGCCAGTTCTAACTATGGCTACACCTTC. Protein: CASSLAASSNYGYTF.

This clone was counted only a few times. The chain employs TRBV10-2 and TRBJ1-3, with 8 bases aligning to TRBD1. J lost 4 bases, V lost 6 bases, and 5 bases had no gene match. The CDR3 is made up of 14 amino acids. Germline lookup yields CDR1 WSHSY and CDR2 SAAADI. DNA for the CDR3: TGCGCCAGCAGGGACACAGGGGGGGGAAACACCATATATTTT. Translating it yields CASRDTGGGNTIYF.

Concerning this clone: Different DNA sequences within this sample yield the same CDR3. The gene calls are TRBV5-6 and TRBJ2-1, with 8 bases aligning to TRBD2. CDR1 and CDR2 from the germline V gene are SGHDT and YYEEEE. The CDR3 is 16 residues long. The V segment lost 6 bases and the J segment 8 bases; nucleotides outside the gene matches: 16. The DNA of the CDR3 is TGTGCCAGCACTCTGGGGGGGGCCCCGGGGGGGTATGAGCAGTTCTTC. Translating gives CASTLGGAPGGYEQFF.

With regard to this clone: Other DNA sequences within the sample encode an identical CDR3. The chain has TRBV5-1 and TRBJ2-3; a weak D match, TRBD1 (6 bases). The CDR3 sequence is 14 residues long. V was shortened by 0 bases and J by 1 base, with 6 bases between the two germline ends. Germline-derived CDR1 and CDR2 are SGHRS and YFSETQ. The CDR3 reads CASSLDRGTDTQYF. CDR3 sequence (DNA): TGCGCCAGCAGCTTGGACAGGGGCACAGATACGCAGTATTTT. The variable domain in full, with the rest retrieved from reference TRBV5-1 and TRBJ2-3, is KAGVTQTPRYLIKTRGQQVTLSCSPISGHRSVSWYQQTPGQGLQFLFEYFSETQRNKGNFPGRFSGRQFSNSRSEMNVSTLELGDSALYLCASSLDRGTDTQYFGPGTRLTVL.

The V and J genes are TRBV15 and TRBJ2-6; D is uncertain. The length of the CDR3 is 16 residues. Trimming pared 1 base from V and 0 bases from J, leaving 7 bases between. Per germline, CDR1 LNHNV and CDR2 YYDKDF (reference sequence). The CDR3 DNA follows: TGTGCCACCAGCAGAGTTCGGAGCTCTGGGGCCAACGTCCTGACTTTC. Translation gives CATSRVRSSGANVLTF.

The chain carries TRBV19 and TRBJ2-1; 11 nucleotides align to TRBD2. V lost 2 bases and J lost 5; bases outside the gene matches: 5. The CDR3 covers 16 residues. Per the germline V gene, CDR1 is LNHDA and CDR2 is SQIVND (reference sequence). CDR3 sequence: CASSISASGGNNEQFF. The CDR3 DNA follows: TGTGCCAGTAGTATATCGGCTAGCGGGGGGAACAATGAGCAGTTCTTC.

This clone has more than one count but fewer than ten. The chain combines TRBV5-6 with TRBJ1-6; possible D gene TRBD1, 6 bases. The CDR3 runs 16 residues. V lost 3 bases and J lost 7, with 17 bases in between. In germline, CDR1 is SGHDT, CDR2 YYEEEE. The CDR3 nucleotides are TGTGCCAGCAGCTCCCGCCGTATTACAGGGAATTCACCCCTCCACTTT. Translated: CASSSRRITGNSPLHF.

The chain recombines TRBV7-8 with TRBJ2-2; D is perhaps TRBD2 (6 bases). The germline V and J ends were trimmed by 6 bases and 1 base, with 9 bases remaining between them. This CDR3 contains 14 residues. Germline lookup yields CDR1 SGHVS and CDR2 FQNEAQ. CDR3 sequence reads: CASRRDLNTGELFF. Here the CDR3 DNA reads TGTGCCAGCAGGCGGGACTTGAACACCGGGGAGCTGTTTTTT.

The chain is built from TRBV6-5 and TRBJ1-6, with D maybe TRBD1 (5 bases). Trimming left V 10 bases short and J 5 bases short, with 15 bases between. The CDR3 is made up of 14 amino acids. The germline V gene has CDR1 MNHEY and CDR2 SVGAGI. As DNA, the CDR3 is TGTGCCATCAAAACAGGACTACATAATTCACCCCTCCACTTT. Protein: CAIKTGLHNSPLHF.

This clone came up a few times. The chain joins TRBV5-1 to TRBJ1-3, with D maybe TRBD1 (5 bases). V was pared by 3 bases and J by 3 bases, with 16 bases between. This CDR3 has 16 amino acids. From germline, CDR1 is SGHRS and CDR2 YFSETQ. The CDR3 nucleotides read TGCGCCAGCAGCTCGGCCGTAGGGGCGCGTGGAAACACCATATATTTT. It translates to CASSSAVGARGNTIYF.

The V gene is TRBV5-1, the J gene TRBJ1-2; TRBD1 agrees at 8 bases. The germline V gene has CDR1 SGHRS and CDR2 YFSETQ. Unmatched junction bases numbered 6, after V lost 4 bases and J lost 7 bases. CDR3 length equals 13 residues. CDR3 in DNA: TGCGCCAGCAGCGCGACAGGGGATGGTGGCTACACCTTC. Protein product: CASSATGDGGYTF.

In regard to this clone: The junction departs from the called germline gene at one end, perhaps through a read error. This specimen includes other DNA sequences encoding the same CDR3. CDR3 DNA sequence: TGTGCTAGCAGGGCAGGGGGGCCCACTGAAGCTTTCTTT. Protein sequence: CASRAGGPTEAFF. This chain joins TRBV2 and TRBJ1-1, with TRBD1 matching over 7 bases. This CDR3 has 13 amino acids. The V gene's germline CDR1 is SNHLY and CDR2 FYNNEI.

The J gene is TRBJ2-5, the V gene TRBV7-2, with TRBD2 identical over 12 bases. This CDR3 comprises 15 residues. J lost 7 bases, V lost 5 bases, and 8 bases had no gene match. The germline V gene encodes CDR1 SGHTA and CDR2 FQGNSA. CDR3 coding DNA: TGTGCCAGCAGCAAAAGACTAGCGGGGGCTGGGACCCAGTACTTC. As protein: CASSKRLAGAGTQYF. The complete variable domain, with remaining parts taken from reference TRBV7-2 and TRBJ2-5, reads GAGVSQSPSNKVTEKGKDVELRCDPISGHTALYWYRQSLGQGLEFLIYFQGNSAPDKSGLPSDRFSAERTGGSVSTLTIQRTQQEDSAVYLCASSKRLAGAGTQYFGPGTRLLVL.

The V call is TRBV2, the J call TRBJ1-6; 8 bases align to TRBD1. This CDR3 is 15 amino acids long. V was clipped by 2 bases and J by 10 bases; unmatched bases: 7. CDR1 is SNHLY, CDR2 FYNNEI, per germline. The CDR3 loop reads CASSEYTGGYSPLHF. The CDR3 DNA is TGTGCCAGCAGTGAATACACAGGGGGTTACTCACCCCTCCACTTT.

The rearrangement joins TRBV6-5 to TRBJ2-7, with 7 bases identical to TRBD1. The CDR3 contains 13 residues. CDR1 MNHEY and CDR2 SVGAGI come from the germline V gene. Trimming at V came to 9 bases and at J to 3 bases, leaving 8 bases not matched to a gene. Here the CDR3 reads CASKTGTVYEQYF. CDR3 in DNA: TGTGCCAGTAAGACCGGGACAGTCTACGAGCAGTACTTC.